This T cell receptor beta chain derives from a study of breast tumors, draining lymph nodes, adjacent tissues. The study, taken as a whole, reports: Tumor T cell lymph node origin was a supported hypothesis, not proven. Compared with lymph nodes, tumors were less diverse; compared with nontumor tissue, more. Most tumor T cells seemingly derive from lymph node, then expand in tumor.

A single record per CDR3 protein comes from TCRdb applying MiXCR to the multiplex PCR reads. The sample holds about 120,000 distinct CDR3 sequences, 15% to 20% seen once. This CDR3 comprises 17 residues. V was trimmed by 6 bases and J by 4 bases, leaving 22 bases between them. Looked up from germline, CDR1 is MNHEY and CDR2 is SVGEGT. The lymph nodes were axillary draining lymph nodes from breast cancer patients. Comments on this clonotype: Its cognate antigen is unknown.

The specimen sequenced was axillary lymph node tissue. The rearrangement links TRBV6-2 or TRBV6-3 to TRBJ1-5, with D perhaps TRBD1 (5 bases). The sequence was obtained from a female donor with breast cancer. Some clones in this sample may be carry-over from other donors' samples. The chain's CDR3 is CASRINPGRMNNQPQHF. The CDR3 DNA reads as TGTGCCAGCAGAATTAACCCGGGACGGATGAATAATCAGCCCCAGCATTTT.